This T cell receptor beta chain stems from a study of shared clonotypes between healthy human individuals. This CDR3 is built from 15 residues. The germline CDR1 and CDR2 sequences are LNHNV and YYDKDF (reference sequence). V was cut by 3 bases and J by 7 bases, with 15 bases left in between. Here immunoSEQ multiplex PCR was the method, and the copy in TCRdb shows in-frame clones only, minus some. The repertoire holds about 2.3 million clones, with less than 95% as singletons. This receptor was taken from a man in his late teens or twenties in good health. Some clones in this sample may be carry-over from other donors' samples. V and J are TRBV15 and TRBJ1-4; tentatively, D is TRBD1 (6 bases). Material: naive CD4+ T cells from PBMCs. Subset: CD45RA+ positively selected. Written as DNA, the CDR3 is TGTGCCACCAGCAGCCACTACCAGGGGCTTGAAAAACTGTTTTTT. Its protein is CATSSHYQGLEKLFF.